This TCR beta chain derives from a study of shared clonotypes between healthy human individuals. Study details: Each donor had three CD4 naive, three CD4 memory, two CD8 naive and one CD8 memory plate.

The assay used deep level. Repertoires were generated with immunoSEQ multiplex PCR, while TCRdb's copy carries only in-frame clones and drops some. In the table there are about 600,000 clones, roughly 98% of which are singletons. General observations from the study: There were few donors, and this limited the genetic and exposure-history diversity represented. It was the non-shared clonotypes that had lower generation probabilities than clonotypes shared by all four donors.

Germline V gives CDR1 KGHSH, CDR2 LQKENI. This CDR3 contains 15 residues. The V end was cut by 3 bases, the J end by 2 bases, with 14 bases between. Positively selected for CCR7, the CD45RO-negative cells used as naive CD8 cells excluded terminally differentiated effector memory CD45RA+ cells. About this clone: Its cognate antigen is unknown.

The origin of this receptor is a man aged 25-45 years in good health. The chain joins TRBV18 to TRBJ2-7, with D possibly being TRBD1 (5 bases). Material: naive CD8+ T cells sorted from blood. In DNA form, the CDR3 reads TGTGCCAGCTCACCCCAGGGTAATTCGGCCTACGAGCAGTACTTC. It is translated as CASSPQGNSAYEQYF.